Each of the 3 T cell receptor beta chains below was sequenced from the same sample in a study of blood T cells in healthy people across ages (dated by TCRdb to between 2014 and 2017). Receptors were amplified or captured by 5' RACE. Sequencing took place on an Illumina HiSeq 2500. A second about 7 to 11 cycle PCR used a sample-barcoded 5' primer and a J-beta primer mix. TCRdb handled the public reads itself, with Q25 trimming in fastp and clone calling in MiXCR, and kept productive beta chains. Rows matching on CDR3 protein sequence are summarized as one entry with the most common DNA and genes. The sample profile shows 600,000 to 850,000 distinct CDR3 sequences; 25% of them were found once. Of the sample, under 9.5% is held by the ten largest clones. This sample also appeared in a second study, on T cells of mothers and their children.

The sequenced sample was blood. The receptors come from a boy younger than 18 in good health.

A few counts support this clonotype. V and J are TRBV20-1 and TRBJ2-5; D gene ambiguous. Matching the DNA end better, TRBJ2-7 makes the J call doubtful. The CDR3 spans 12 residues. The germline gives CDR1 DFQATT, CDR2 SNEGSKA (reference sequence). DNA of the CDR3: TGCAGTGCTAGGTCACCTAACTACGAGCAGTACTTC. Amino acid sequence: CSARSPNYEQYF.

This clonotype was observed a handful of times. The chain carries TRBV29-1 and TRBJ2-1; 7 bases agree with TRBD2. The J segment lost 2 bases and the V segment lost 4 bases, leaving 5 bases of the junction unmatched. The CDR3 covers 14 residues. Germline values: CDR1 SQVTM, CDR2 ANQGSEA. The CDR3 is CSVGGGDPYNEQFF. CDR3 bases: TGCAGCGTTGGGGGGGGGGACCCCTACAATGAGCAGTTCTTC.

This clonotype was seen only a few times. V and J are TRBV20-1 and TRBJ2-7; either TRBD1 or TRBD2 may fit D (5 bases each). Trimming cost V 0 bases and J 5 bases, with 17 bases left between them. In germline, CDR1 is DFQATT, CDR2 SNEGSKA (reference sequence). CDR3 length equals 15 residues. The CDR3 sequence is CSARDLRGRTDEQYF. Here the CDR3 DNA reads TGCAGTGCTAGAGATCTTCGGGGACGCACCGACGAGCAGTACTTC.